This TCR beta chain is drawn from a study of blood T cell repertoires in COVID-19. Study details: COVID-19 samples collected from the United States, Italy and Spain covered acute and convalescent phases.

With V trimmed by 1 base and J by 5 bases, 7 bases remained unmatched. The CDR3 length is 16 residues. Germline values: CDR1 SGHVS, CDR2 FQNEAQ. This clone has just one count. In the source study's methods: Amplification of reference gene primers provided the estimated nucleated cell counts. The table came from immunoSEQ multiplex PCR; TCRdb's copy has only in-frame clones and leaves some out. V and J calls and clone size are as listed in that table; D and trimming were resolved from the DNA. The sample yields roughly 15,000 clones, about 89% seen once. The chain recombines TRBV7-8 with TRBJ2-7, with 11 nucleotides matching TRBD1. The clonotype originates from an elderly woman with COVID-19, enrolled during active disease. Sequenced input: peripheral blood. CDR3 loop: CASSLGAGQGANEQYF. In DNA, the CDR3 is TGTGCCAGCAGCTTAGGAGCTGGACAGGGGGCGAACGAGCAGTACTTC.